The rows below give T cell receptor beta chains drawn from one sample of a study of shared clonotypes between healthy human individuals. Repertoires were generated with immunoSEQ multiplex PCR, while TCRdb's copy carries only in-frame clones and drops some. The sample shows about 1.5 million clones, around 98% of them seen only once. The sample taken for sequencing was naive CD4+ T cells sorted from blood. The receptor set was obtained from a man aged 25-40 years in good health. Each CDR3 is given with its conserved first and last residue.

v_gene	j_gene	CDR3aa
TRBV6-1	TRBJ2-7	CASSEHAVTGPTYEQYF
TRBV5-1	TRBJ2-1	CASSRTDGREQFF
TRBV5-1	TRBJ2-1	CASSPLAGPPDEQFF
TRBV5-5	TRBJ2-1	CASSLAGGLVGNEQFF
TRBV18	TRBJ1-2	CASSPLDRGGYTF
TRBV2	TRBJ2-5	CASSDLQETQYF
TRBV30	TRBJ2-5	CAWSKGRGKETQYF
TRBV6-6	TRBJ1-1	CATQSAGLAAFF
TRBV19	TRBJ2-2	CASSSTGLGAGELFF
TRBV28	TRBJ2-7	CASSDAAGADYEQYF
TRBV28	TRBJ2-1	CASQGLAGVYNEQFF
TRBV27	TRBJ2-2	CASTPGGLAATGELFF
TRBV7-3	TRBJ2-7	CASSLVGNRLF
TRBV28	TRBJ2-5	CAIRPVGETQYF
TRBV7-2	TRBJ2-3	CASSLRLSDTQYF
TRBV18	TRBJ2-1	CASSPPTNFYNEQFF
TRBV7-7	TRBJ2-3	CASSYGRLAGTDTQYF
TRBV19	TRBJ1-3	CASKTPPGVSGNTIYF
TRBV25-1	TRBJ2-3	CASSEFRGSSTDTQYF
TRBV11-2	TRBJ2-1	CASSSSSGSRNEQFF
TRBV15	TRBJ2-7	CATSRVSGTLYEQYF
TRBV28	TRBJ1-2	CASLTMPGSRSYTF
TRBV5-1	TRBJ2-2	CASSLPTGRNTGELFF
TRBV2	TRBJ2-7	CASSATRGGRVTYEQYF
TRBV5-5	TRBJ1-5	CAVHGVPQHF
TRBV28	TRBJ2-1	CASRKAGGPLEQFF
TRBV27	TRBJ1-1	CASTQGQGAAEAFF
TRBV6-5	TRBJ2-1	CASSYSTGPYNEQFF
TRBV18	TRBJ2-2	CASSPPVLAGELFF
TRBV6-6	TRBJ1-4	CASSARGTRNEKLFF
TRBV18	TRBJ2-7	CASSPLRGGRTINYEQYF
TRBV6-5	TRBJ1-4	CASRTGQGREKLFF
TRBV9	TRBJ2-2	CASSVYRDNTGELFF
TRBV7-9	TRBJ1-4	CASSHEPGRGEKLFF